This TCR beta chain was documented in a study of cytotoxic CD8 clonotypes in ibrutinib-treated CLL. The table came from immunoSEQ multiplex PCR; TCRdb's copy has only in-frame clones and leaves some out. The sample includes some 140,000 clones, around 80% of them seen just once. There are 13 residues in the CDR3. Germline-derived CDR1 and CDR2 are SQVTM and ANQGSEA. V was clipped by 2 bases and J by 6 bases, with 13 bases between them. This chain uses TRBV29-1 with TRBJ1-2, with a weak D call TRBD1 (5 bases). The sample consisted of PBMCs, taken after 12 months of ibrutinib treatment. This clonotype was sampled from a human donor with chronic lymphocytic leukemia. CDR3 DNA sequence: TGCAGCGTTGAACCTCGACAGACTCATGGCTACACCTTC. This codes for CSVEPRQTHGYTF. The variable domain in full, completed from reference TRBV29-1 and TRBJ1-2, reads SAVISQKPSRDICQRGTSLTIQCQVDSQVTMMFWYRQQPGQSLTLIATANQGSEATYESGFVIDKFPISRPNLTFSTLTVSNMSPEDSSIYLCSVEPRQTHGYTFGSGTRLTVV.